These T cell receptor beta chains were read from a single sample in a study of blood T cells in healthy people across ages. MiXCR was run by TCRdb on the 5' RACE reads, yielding one entry per CDR3 protein. The sample holds some 1.5 million distinct CDR3 sequences, about 30% seen once. Source material: blood. Receptors were obtained from a woman younger than 45 in good health. Both conserved end residues are part of each CDR3. The order of the fields is D gene, V gene, clone size, J gene, CDR3 DNA, CDR3 protein. A D gene is named only where the DNA matches it firmly. Rows may omit the clone size; those that give it use once, few, many or a size class.

D gene: .; V gene: TRBV5-1; clone size: .; J gene: TRBJ2-1; CDR3 DNA: TGCGCCAGCAGCAGGGGACCTCCCCGCTCCTACAATGAGCAGTTCTTC; CDR3 protein: CASSRGPPRSYNEQFF
D gene: .; V gene: TRBV24-1; clone size: .; J gene: TRBJ2-7; CDR3 DNA: TGTGCCACCAGTGATTCGGGTCGGAACAATGAGCAGTACTTC; CDR3 protein: CATSDSGRNNEQYF
D gene: TRBD1; V gene: TRBV29-1; clone size: .; J gene: TRBJ1-4; CDR3 DNA: TGCAGCGCCCTCCGCGGAGGGGGCGCGTATGAAAAACGGTTTTTT; CDR3 protein: CSALRGGGAYEKRFF
D gene: TRBD2; V gene: TRBV20-1; clone size: .; J gene: TRBJ2-1; CDR3 DNA: TGCAGTGCCAATACGGGACTAGCGGATGACCAAGAGACCCGGTTCTTC; CDR3 protein: CSANTGLADDQETRFF
D gene: TRBD2; V gene: TRBV3-1; clone size: few; J gene: TRBJ2-3; CDR3 DNA: TGTGCCAGCAGCCACGCTAGCGGAGGGCGGGAAGATACGCAGTATTTT; CDR3 protein: CASSHASGGREDTQYF
D gene: TRBD2; V gene: TRBV12-3/TRBV12-4; clone size: few; J gene: TRBJ2-1; CDR3 DNA: TGTGCCAGCAGTTTAGGGTTTAAGGTGCTAGCGGGGACTAACAATGAGCAGTTCTTC; CDR3 protein: CASSLGFKVLAGTNNEQFF
D gene: .; V gene: TRBV5-1; clone size: .; J gene: TRBJ2-1; CDR3 DNA: TGCGCCAGCAGTCCCAGGGGGGACTACAATGAGCAGTTCTTC; CDR3 protein: CASSPRGDYNEQFF
D gene: .; V gene: TRBV30; clone size: .; J gene: TRBJ2-6; CDR3 DNA: TGTGCCTGGAGTGCTGCCAGTCCCAACGTCCTGACTTTC; CDR3 protein: CAWSAASPNVLTF
D gene: TRBD2; V gene: TRBV12-3/TRBV12-4; clone size: .; J gene: TRBJ2-2; CDR3 DNA: TGTGCCAGCAGTTGGGGACTAGCGGGAGCCGGCGGGGAGCTGTTTTTT; CDR3 protein: CASSWGLAGAGGELFF
D gene: .; V gene: TRBV5-6; clone size: many; J gene: TRBJ2-7; CDR3 DNA: TGTGCCAGCAGCAAAGACGTCCAGACCTCCTACGAGCAGTACTTC; CDR3 protein: CASSKDVQTSYEQYF
D gene: .; V gene: TRBV20-1; clone size: .; J gene: TRBJ1-4; CDR3 DNA: TGCAGTGCCACGTCAGGCTCGAGGGTTTCTAGTAGAGGTGAAAAACTGTTTTTT; CDR3 protein: CSATSGSRVSSRGEKLFF
D gene: TRBD1; V gene: TRBV6-2/TRBV6-3; clone size: .; J gene: TRBJ2-7; CDR3 DNA: TGTGCCAGCAGTTACTCCTACTACTGGGACAGGGGCTACGAGCAGTACTTC; CDR3 protein: CASSYSYYWDRGYEQYF
D gene: TRBD1; V gene: TRBV20-1; clone size: few; J gene: TRBJ1-5; CDR3 DNA: TGCAGTGCTAGTAGGTGGACAGGGCGGGGGGCCTTGAATCAGCCCCAGCATTTT; CDR3 protein: CSASRWTGRGALNQPQHF
D gene: .; V gene: TRBV11-2; clone size: many; J gene: TRBJ2-4; CDR3 DNA: TGTGCCAGCAGCTCATACCGAGGCCCCCTAGCCAAAAACATTCAGTACTTC; CDR3 protein: CASSSYRGPLAKNIQYF
D gene: .; V gene: TRBV11-2; clone size: few; J gene: TRBJ1-1; CDR3 DNA: TGTGCCAGCAGCTTGGGGAGGCGGGCTTTCTTT; CDR3 protein: CASSLGRRAFF
D gene: TRBD2; V gene: TRBV6-2/TRBV6-3; clone size: .; J gene: TRBJ2-1; CDR3 DNA: TGTGCCAGCAGGCTAGCGGGGGCCCCCTCCTACAATGAGCAGTTCTTC; CDR3 protein: CASRLAGAPSYNEQFF
D gene: TRBD2; V gene: TRBV20-1; clone size: few; J gene: TRBJ2-7; CDR3 DNA: TGCAGTGCCGCCCCCGGGACTAGGATCTACGAGCAGTACTTC; CDR3 protein: CSAAPGTRIYEQYF
D gene: TRBD2; V gene: TRBV12-3/TRBV12-4; clone size: many; J gene: TRBJ2-1; CDR3 DNA: TGTGCCAGCAGTTCGACTAGCCGGGTCGATGAGCAGTTCTTC; CDR3 protein: CASSSTSRVDEQFF
D gene: .; V gene: TRBV7-9; clone size: .; J gene: TRBJ2-1; CDR3 DNA: TGTGCCAGCAGGGACAGCGGTAATGAGCAGTTCTTC; CDR3 protein: CASRDSGNEQFF
D gene: .; V gene: TRBV12-3/TRBV12-4; clone size: .; J gene: TRBJ2-3; CDR3 DNA: TGTGCCAGCAGTTCGTGGACAGCCGAGGAGGCAGATGCGCAGTATTTT; CDR3 protein: CASSSWTAEEADAQYF
D gene: .; V gene: TRBV2; clone size: .; J gene: TRBJ1-5; CDR3 DNA: TGTGCCAGCAGTGAATTGGGCGGTCATAGCAATCAGCCCCAGCATTTT; CDR3 protein: CASSELGGHSNQPQHF
D gene: .; V gene: TRBV6-5; clone size: .; J gene: TRBJ1-1; CDR3 DNA: TGTGCCAGCAGTTACAAGGGTCCGGGCACTGAAGCTTTCTTT; CDR3 protein: CASSYKGPGTEAFF
D gene: TRBD2; V gene: TRBV20-1; clone size: .; J gene: TRBJ2-3; CDR3 DNA: TGCAGTGGTGCGGGAGGGGGCCCAGATACGCAGTATTTT; CDR3 protein: CSGAGGGPDTQYF
D gene: .; V gene: TRBV7-9; clone size: .; J gene: TRBJ2-3; CDR3 DNA: TGTGCCAGCAGCCCTCCAGGCTTCGGAATCCCAGATACGCAGTATTTT; CDR3 protein: CASSPPGFGIPDTQYF
D gene: .; V gene: TRBV6-2/TRBV6-3; clone size: .; J gene: TRBJ1-2; CDR3 DNA: TGTGCCAGCAGTGGGTCCGGGACGGAGTCCCCTTATGGCTACACCTTC; CDR3 protein: CASSGSGTESPYGYTF
D gene: TRBD1; V gene: TRBV5-1; clone size: many; J gene: TRBJ1-2; CDR3 DNA: TGCGCCAGCAGCTTGGGATGGGACAGTCTATATGGCTACACCTTC; CDR3 protein: CASSLGWDSLYGYTF
D gene: .; V gene: TRBV7-2; clone size: few; J gene: TRBJ2-7; CDR3 DNA: TGTGCCAGCAGCTCTCAGGGTAACTCCCACGAGCAGTACTTC; CDR3 protein: CASSSQGNSHEQYF
D gene: .; V gene: TRBV11-2; clone size: .; J gene: TRBJ1-2; CDR3 DNA: TGTGCCAGCAGCCGTCGGACAGTCTCGAGCTATGGCTACACCTTC; CDR3 protein: CASSRRTVSSYGYTF
D gene: .; V gene: TRBV4-3; clone size: .; J gene: TRBJ1-2; CDR3 DNA: TGCGCCAGCAGGGGGGAGACAGCCGTCTATGGCTACACCTTC; CDR3 protein: CASRGETAVYGYTF
D gene: .; V gene: TRBV4-1; clone size: .; J gene: TRBJ1-2; CDR3 DNA: TGCGCCAGCAGCCAAGATACTGGGGGCTCGAATGGCTACACCTTC; CDR3 protein: CASSQDTGGSNGYTF
D gene: TRBD2; V gene: TRBV5-6; clone size: .; J gene: TRBJ2-5; CDR3 DNA: TGTGCCAGCAGCTTCAAACGGACCGGGGGGGAGACCCAGTACTTC; CDR3 protein: CASSFKRTGGETQYF
D gene: .; V gene: TRBV27; clone size: .; J gene: TRBJ2-1; CDR3 DNA: TGTGCCAGCAGTTTATTCGGAGGTGAGCAGTTCTTC; CDR3 protein: CASSLFGGEQFF